This T cell receptor beta chain was sequenced during a study of molecular identifiers for immune sequencing clone quantification. It was with previously described methods and listed TCR primers that bulk TCR libraries were made. Each CDR3 protein is one row after TCRdb ran MiXCR on the PCR reads. In the table there are a few hundred thousand distinct CDR3 sequences, around 25% of which are singletons. V was pared by 5 bases and J by 0 bases, with 19 bases between. This CDR3 region has 17 residues. Germline V gene data show CDR1 as SGHVS and CDR2 as FQNEAQ. In regard to this clonotype: Its antigen is not known.

Findings and caveats of the study: It was shown that clones above 20 RNA copies held over 99% of effector molecules, but under 1% in naive cells.

With 10%, 30% or 50% of RNA, 20,000 to 1,000,000 naive CD8 T cells were sequenced. The sorting of naive CD8 T cells used the CD8+CD4-CCR7+CD45RA+ phenotype. The sample was naive CD8+ T cells from blood, with Jurkat cell RNA spiked in. Stated subset: FACS-sorted CD8+CD4-CCR7+CD45RA+ naive T cells. The chain joins TRBV7-8 to TRBJ2-5; D possibly corresponds to TRBD1 (5 bases). The clonotype was recovered from a human donor in good health. Some libraries in this study had Jurkat cell RNA spiked in. The DNA for the CDR3 is TGTGCCAGCAGCCAAATTGGTGAACAGGACCACCAAGAGACCCAGTACTTC. It yields the protein CASSQIGEQDHQETQYF.